Listed below are T cell receptor beta chains from one sample, sequenced in a study of OX40 agonist ivuxolimab in advanced cancers. Only in-frame clones appear in the TCRdb table, and some are missing; sequencing was by immunoSEQ multiplex PCR. Of some 27,000 clones listed, about 77% were seen once; the top ten hold around 10%. The sample was CD4+ or CD8+ T cells sorted from blood, taken in a trial of the OX40 agonist ivuxolimab. These receptors all stem from an adult with an advanced solid tumor such as melanoma, head and neck, liver or kidney cancer. Both conserved end residues are part of each CDR3. Fields, in order: V gene, CDR3 length, CDR3 protein.

TRBV9	13	CASSMGLNQPQHF
TRBV6-5	15	CASSYSENLSGGYTF
TRBV5-4	15	CASSLQQGSGYEQYF
TRBV5-4	15	CASSLSGSGANVLTF
TRBV7-8	14	CASSLASSTGELFF
TRBV7-8	13	CASSLRTGYEQYF
TRBV5-6	13	CASSGERTYEQYF
TRBV4-3	17	CASSQGPSGGPYNEQFF
TRBV7-2	15	CASSLTEGTGNTIYF
TRBV9	14	CASSGQDKNTEAFF
TRBV11-2	16	CASSFLAGVDTGELFF
TRBV6-5	15	CASSNGAGNTGELFF
TRBV11-3	15	CASSFYGRDRDTQYF
TRBV18	15	CASSPVSGGAGELFF
TRBV7-8	16	CASSLGGRNSNQPQHF
TRBV7-9	14	CASSFGQYNQPQHF
TRBV4-2	18	CASSQDTAGLSSYNEQFF
TRBV4-3	14	CASSLKAGSQPQHF
TRBV7-9	19	CASSPGEGGGRSGANVLTF
TRBV29-1	15	CSVIRGQGTSYEQYF
TRBV7-3	15	CASSLITGDTGELFF
TRBV29-1	12	CSVGDSTYEQYF
TRBV5-8	14	CASSSWDRANEQYF
TRBV11-2	14	CASSLVNPYYGYTF
TRBV6-1	12	CASDAGNNEQFF
TRBV18	18	CASSPPGQGARGNQPQHF
TRBV15	16	CATSRGGAGGFQPQHF
TRBV7-6	14	CASSVAGGAQPQHF
TRBV6-6	15	CASSYSSGVADTQYF
TRBV5-4	15	CASSLVAGASYEQYF
TRBV2	13	CASAGTGNTEAFF
TRBV19	19	CASSIDGGLAGGPGDTQYF
TRBV7-9	15	CASSWSSGVTDTQYF
TRBV7-9	15	CASSSRDTSTDTQYF
TRBV6-5	15	CASSYGQGANYEQYF
TRBV5-6	16	CASSYDPRHPSYEQYF
TRBV4-3	16	CASSQDRRTSSYEQYF
TRBV7-3	17	CASSLNPPLQGMDGYTF
TRBV5-6	13	CASSFGGGNTIYF
TRBV27	15	CASSPSRGMNTEAFF
TRBV6-5	13	CASSPGSNQPQHF
TRBV16	17	CASSQSWDRGNYGGYTF
TRBV4-3	15	CASTLGRGDYNEQFF
TRBV11-1	15	CASSLGGGLPDTQYF
TRBV6-5	15	CASTPYTGSYNEQFF
TRBV7-9	19	CASRDQLAGGRLKQETQYF
TRBV10-3	12	CAIRLNTGELFF
TRBV27	15	CASSHRAPIRSEQYF
TRBV7-9	14	CASSPTGKGSPLHF